One and the same sample provided the 21 T cell receptor beta chains below, sequenced in a study of shared clonotypes between healthy human individuals. The data were produced by immunoSEQ multiplex PCR, yet TCRdb's version contains in-frame clones alone and is incomplete. The sample shows about a million clones, approximately 80% of them seen only once. Sequencing used memory CD4+ T cells from PBMCs. Subset reported: CD45RA-negative fraction. These TCRs come from a man younger than 35 in good health. Some clones in this sample may be carry-over from other donors' samples.

The chain recombines TRBV28 with TRBJ1-1; a possible D gene is TRBD1 (5 bases). Trimming pared 10 bases from V and 4 bases from J, leaving 16 bases between. CDR1 and CDR2 (germline): MDHEN, SYDVKM. CDR3 length equals 13 residues. The CDR3 sequence: CATTPGGSTEAFF. CDR3 in DNA: TGTGCCACCACTCCGGGGGGAAGCACTGAAGCTTTCTTT.

This chain joins TRBV7-9 and TRBJ2-3; 10 nucleotides agree with TRBD1. This CDR3 has 12 residues. Germline CDR1 and CDR2: SEHNR and FQNEAQ (reference sequence). V shed 4 bases, J shed 14 bases, and the junction held 6 bases outside the gene matches. CDR3 nucleotide sequence: TGTGCCAGCAGCTACTCGGGACAGGGGCGGTATTTT. Translation: CASSYSGQGRYF.

This rearrangement joins TRBV5-1 to TRBJ1-2; no firm D call. V was pared by 1 base and J by 2 bases, with 9 bases between. The CDR3 is 14 residues long. Germline V CDR1 and CDR2: SGHRS, YFSETQ. The CDR3 DNA is TGCGCCAGCAGCTTGCCCCTCACAAACTATGGCTACACCTTC. It codes for CASSLPLTNYGYTF.

V usage is TRBV28 and J usage is TRBJ1-2, with 8 bases lining up with TRBD1. This CDR3 region has 13 residues. Germline CDR1 is MDHEN and CDR2 is SYDVKM. V was clipped by 5 bases and J by 8 bases; unmatched bases: 7. For the CDR3, the DNA is TGTGCCAGCAGTGCGGACAGGGAGAGGGGCTACACCTTC. It yields the protein CASSADRERGYTF.

This clone was detected only a few times. The chain links TRBV27 to TRBJ2-1, with a weak D call TRBD2 (5 bases). CDR1 and CDR2 (germline): MNHEY, SMNVEV (reference sequence). V lost 6 bases and J 4 bases, leaving 16 bases between the germline ends. The CDR3 has 15 amino acids. The CDR3 reads CASRDSVLSYNEQFF. CDR3 DNA sequence: TGTGCCAGCAGGGATAGCGTTCTCTCTTACAATGAGCAGTTCTTC.

The genes are TRBV7-2 and TRBJ1-2, with TRBD1 identical over 7 bases. The J segment lost 6 bases and the V segment lost 4 bases, leaving 8 bases of the junction unmatched. The CDR3 covers 14 residues. From germline, CDR1 is SGHTA and CDR2 FQGNSA. CDR3 protein: CASSYRTGVNGYTF. The CDR3 DNA is TGTGCCAGCAGCTACCGAACAGGGGTCAATGGCTACACCTTC.

This clone was counted at least ten times. The V call is TRBV19, the J call TRBJ2-1, with 15 bases identical to TRBD2. Germline V gene lookup returns CDR1 LNHDA and CDR2 SQIVND (reference sequence). This CDR3 has 18 amino acids. The V segment lost 4 bases and the J segment 6 bases; nucleotides outside the gene matches: 10. The CDR3 reads CASSRLTEGLAGGNEQFF. CDR3 nucleotides: TGTGCCAGTAGTAGACTGACAGAGGGACTAGCGGGAGGCAATGAGCAGTTCTTC.

The chain carries TRBV28 and TRBJ2-2; 9 nucleotides line up with TRBD1. J lost 8 bases, V lost 8 bases, and 12 bases had no gene match. Germline V CDR1 and CDR2: MDHEN, SYDVKM. The CDR3 length is 15 residues. The CDR3 DNA reads as TGTGCCAGCTTACCCGCGGGACAGGGCAGGGGGGAGCTGTTTTTT. Its protein is CASLPAGQGRGELFF.

The chain joins TRBV29-1 to TRBJ2-3, with 16 positions matching TRBD2. Trimming at V came to 7 bases and at J to 4 bases, leaving 5 bases not matched to a gene. Germline assignment: CDR1 SQVTM and CDR2 ANQGSEA. CDR3 length: 15 amino acids. CDR3 region: CSAGTSGRAADTQYF. The CDR3 DNA follows: TGCAGCGCCGGGACTAGCGGGAGGGCCGCAGATACGCAGTATTTT.

The genes are TRBV6-6 and TRBJ1-5, with 7 bases that match TRBD1. This CDR3 has 15 amino acids. The V gene's germline CDR1 is MNHNY and CDR2 SVGAGI (reference sequence). J gave up 6 bases and V 0 bases, and 5 bases lay outside the gene matches. The CDR3 DNA sequence: TGTGCCAGCAGTTACTCGACAGGGCCGGGTCAGCCCCAGCATTTT. It yields the protein CASSYSTGPGQPQHF.

The chain recombines TRBV7-2 with TRBJ2-7, with 9 bases matching TRBD1. The germline V gene has CDR1 SGHTA and CDR2 FQGNSA. V shed 5 bases, J shed 2 bases, and the junction held 10 bases outside the gene matches. This CDR3 region has 16 residues. CDR3 residues: CASSRATGGAAYEQYF. The CDR3 DNA sequence: TGTGCCAGCAGCCGTGCAACAGGGGGCGCAGCCTACGAGCAGTACTTC.

The chain recombines TRBV4-3 with TRBJ2-3; D not certain. V dropped 5 bases and J dropped 5 bases, with 14 bases sitting between them. This CDR3 spans 14 amino acids. The germline CDR1 and CDR2 sequences are LGHNA and YSLEER. The CDR3 DNA follows: TGCGCCAGCAGCTCTACCCTCGATAGAGATACGCAGTATTTT. Translated, it gives CASSSTLDRDTQYF.

The table lists this clone with a few counts. The V call is TRBV19, the J call TRBJ2-1, with D hard to call. Germline V gene sequence: CDR1 LNHDA, CDR2 SQIVND (reference sequence). V lost 9 bases and J 1 base, leaving 13 bases between the germline ends. The CDR3 sequence is 14 residues long. In DNA form, the CDR3 reads TGTGCCAGCAAAACAGTGGGGTCCTACAATGAGCAGTTCTTC. It yields the protein CASKTVGSYNEQFF.

With regard to this clone: Other DNA sequences of this sample code for an identical CDR3. The chain couples TRBV28 to TRBJ2-3, with 8 bases aligning to TRBD1. Germline CDR1 MDHEN, CDR2 SYDVKM. J gave up 2 bases and V 5 bases, and 3 bases lay outside the gene matches. The CDR3 runs to 14 residues. The CDR3 DNA reads as TGTGCCAGCAGTCTGGGACAGGACACAGATACGCAGTATTTT. It yields the protein CASSLGQDTDTQYF.

This clone has only a few counts. The genes are TRBV5-4 and TRBJ1-1; D is unclear. CDR3 length: 15 amino acids. Germline V gives CDR1 SGHNT, CDR2 YYREEE (reference sequence). V was cut by 0 bases and J by 0 bases, with 9 bases left in between. DNA for the CDR3: TGTGCCAGCAGCTTGGCCGTGAATCTGAACACTGAAGCTTTCTTT. It yields the protein CASSLAVNLNTEAFF.

V and J are TRBV5-1 and TRBJ2-7, with 9 bases identical to TRBD1. Germline assignment: CDR1 SGHRS and CDR2 YFSETQ. The V gene end was trimmed by 4 bases and the J gene end by 5 bases; junction bases not matched to a gene: 16. The CDR3 consists of 17 residues. CDR3 sequence reads: CASSLLPTGTGSHEQYF. CDR3 nucleotides: TGCGCCAGCAGCCTTCTACCAACCGGGACAGGGTCCCACGAGCAGTACTTC.

About this clone: Compared with germline, one end of the junction differs, possibly owing to a read error. The rearrangement uses TRBV7-9 and TRBJ1-1; D unresolved. The CDR3 runs to 14 residues. Germline CDR1 and CDR2: SEHNR and FQNEAQ (reference sequence). The CDR3 DNA sequence: TGTGCCAGCAGCCCCCACGGCGGGAACTCTGAAGCTTTCTTT. This gives the protein CASSPHGGNSEAFF.

The gene calls are TRBV28 and TRBJ2-3, with TRBD1 as a possible D gene (5 bases). Trimming left V 3 bases short and J 2 bases short, with 9 bases between. Germline V gives CDR1 MDHEN, CDR2 SYDVKM. The CDR3 is made up of 14 amino acids. CDR3 in amino acids: CASSLGQYTDTQYF. DNA for the CDR3: TGTGCCAGCAGTTTGGGGCAGTACACAGATACGCAGTATTTT.

The rearrangement joins TRBV18 to TRBJ2-2; D unresolved. The CDR3 spans 16 residues. The germline V and J ends were trimmed by 3 bases and 5 bases, with 16 bases remaining between them. The germline V gene has CDR1 KGHSH and CDR2 LQKENI. CDR3 bases: TGTGCCAGCTCACCGTTTAGGTTGTCAGCGACCGGGGAGCTGTTTTTT. This translates into CASSPFRLSATGELFF. Complete variable domain (other parts from reference TRBV18 and TRBJ2-2): NAGVMQNPRHLVRRRGQEARLRCSPMKGHSHVYWYRQLPEEGLKFMVYLQKENIIDESGMPKERFSAEFPKEGPSILRIQQVVRGDSAAYFCASSPFRLSATGELFFGEGSRLTVL.

The rearrangement links TRBV7-2 to TRBJ1-2; 8 bases fit TRBD1. The CDR3 contains 15 residues. With V trimmed by 5 bases and J by 5 bases, 10 bases remained unmatched. Germline assignment: CDR1 SGHTA and CDR2 FQGNSA. Here the CDR3 reads CASSPRTGSGYGYTF. The CDR3 DNA reads TGTGCCAGCAGCCCTCGGACAGGGAGCGGTTATGGCTACACCTTC.

This clone was observed a handful of times. The chain recombines TRBV13 with TRBJ1-3, with D tentatively TRBD1 (5 bases). The germline V gene encodes CDR1 PRHDT and CDR2 FYEKMQ (reference sequence). Trimming shortened V by 3 bases and J by 0 bases, and 12 bases separated the two germline ends. The CDR3 totals 16 residues. As DNA, the CDR3 is TGTGCCAGCAGCTTCTCCCGACAGTACTCTGGAAACACCATATATTTT. Translating it yields CASSFSRQYSGNTIYF. Combining the CDR3 with reference TRBV13 and TRBJ1-3 gives the whole variable domain AAGVIQSPRHLIKEKRETATLKCYPIPRHDTVYWYQQGPGQDPQFLISFYEKMQSDKGSIPDRFSAQQFSDYHSELNMSSLELGDSALYFCASSFSRQYSGNTIYFGEGSWLTVV.